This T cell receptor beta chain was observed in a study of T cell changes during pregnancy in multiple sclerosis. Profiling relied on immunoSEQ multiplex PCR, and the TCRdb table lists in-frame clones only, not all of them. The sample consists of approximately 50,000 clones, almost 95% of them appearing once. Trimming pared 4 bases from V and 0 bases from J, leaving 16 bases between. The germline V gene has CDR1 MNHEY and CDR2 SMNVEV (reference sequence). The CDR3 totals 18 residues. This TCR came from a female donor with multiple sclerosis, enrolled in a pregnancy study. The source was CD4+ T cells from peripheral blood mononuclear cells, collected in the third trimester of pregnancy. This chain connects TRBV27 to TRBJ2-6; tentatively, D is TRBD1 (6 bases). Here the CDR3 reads CASSSRGRPTSGANVLTF. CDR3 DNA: TGTGCCAGCAGTTCCAGGGGTCGACCAACCTCTGGGGCCAACGTCCTGACTTTC.